The 17 T cell receptor beta chains below come from one sample, sequenced in a study of blood T cell repertoires in COVID-19. The assay was immunoSEQ multiplex PCR, and TCRdb's table has in-frame clones only and misses some. The sample shows approximately 170,000 clones, around 72% of them seen only once. The sample was peripheral blood. These receptors were obtained from an elderly woman with acute or convalescent COVID-19.

This rearrangement joins TRBV7-9 to TRBJ1-6, with D perhaps matching TRBD1 (6 bases). Between the trimmed V and J ends, which lost 5 bases and 6 bases, there was a span of 20 bases. There are 17 residues in the CDR3. Per germline, CDR1 SEHNR and CDR2 FQNEAQ (reference sequence). In DNA, the CDR3 is TGTGCCAGCAGCCCCCAGGGGCCGCTGACTTCTAATTCACCCCTCCACTTT. Amino acid sequence: CASSPQGPLTSNSPLHF.

V gene TRBV6-1 combines with J gene TRBJ1-1; no definite D call. V was trimmed by 6 bases and J by 4 bases, leaving 12 bases between them. Germline lookup yields CDR1 MNHNS and CDR2 SASEGT. This CDR3 is 13 amino acids long. This chain's CDR3 is CASREFVGTEAFF. CDR3 in DNA: TGTGCCAGCAGGGAGTTCGTCGGCACTGAAGCTTTCTTT.

In this sample, this clone turned up a few times. The V call is TRBV20-1, the J call TRBJ1-2; possible D gene TRBD1, 5 bases. The germline V gene encodes CDR1 DFQATT and CDR2 SNEGSKA (reference sequence). CDR3 length: 11 amino acids. V lost 3 bases and J lost 12, with 14 bases in between. The DNA of the CDR3 is TGCAGTGCTAGTGGTCGAGACAGCAACACCTTC. This codes for CSASGRDSNTF.

This chain links TRBV7-2 with TRBJ2-7; TRBD2 agrees at 8 bases. Per germline, CDR1 SGHTA and CDR2 FQGNSA. This CDR3 spans 15 amino acids. The V segment lost 5 bases and the J segment 2 bases; nucleotides outside the gene matches: 8. The CDR3 DNA reads TGTGCCAGCAGCCGCCTAGGGGGACTAGCCTACGAGCAGTACTTC. It is translated as CASSRLGGLAYEQYF.

CDR3 nucleotide sequence: TGTGCCAGCAGCTTGGTGTGGGCAGGGGACACAGATACGCAGTATTTT. This sequence encodes CASSLVWAGDTDTQYF. The chain links TRBV5-4 to TRBJ2-3; D may be TRBD1 (6 bases). CDR3 size: 16 residues. CDR1 is SGHNT, CDR2 YYREEE, per germline (reference sequence). Deletions cut 0 bases from V and 2 bases from J, with 13 bases between.

The gene calls are TRBV9 and TRBJ2-1; D perhaps matches TRBD1 (6 bases). With 4 bases removed from V and 3 bases from J, the gap between germline ends came to 8 bases. Per germline, CDR1 SGDLS and CDR2 YYNGEE. The CDR3 has 13 residues. The CDR3 loop reads CASSLQGYNEQFF. DNA of the CDR3: TGTGCCAGCAGCCTACAGGGCTACAATGAGCAGTTCTTC.

The chain combines TRBV7-2 with TRBJ1-1; D unresolved. V lost 2 bases and J lost 6, with 13 bases in between. CDR3 length equals 14 residues. Germline V gene lookup returns CDR1 SGHTA and CDR2 FQGNSA. CDR3: CASSLTEREAEAFF. The CDR3 coding sequence is TGTGCCAGCAGCTTAACCGAGAGGGAGGCTGAAGCTTTCTTT.

V is TRBV11-2 and J is TRBJ2-7; D ambiguous. CDR3 length equals 14 residues. The germline V gene encodes CDR1 SGHAT and CDR2 FQNNGV. The V gene lost 0 bases and the J gene lost 0 bases, with 6 bases spanning the gap. As DNA, the CDR3 is TGTGCCAGCAGCTTAGAGCGGAGCTCCTACGAGCAGTACTTC. It translates to CASSLERSSYEQYF. The full variable domain, rest sourced from reference TRBV11-2 and TRBJ2-7, is EAGVAQSPRYKIIEKRQSVAFWCNPISGHATLYWYQQILGQGPKLLIQFQNNGVVDDSQLPKDRFSAERLKGVDSTLKIQPAKLEDSAVYLCASSLERSSYEQYFGPGTRLTVT.

The CDR3 DNA follows: TGTGCCAGCTCACCCGGTCCGACAGCTAACTATGGCTACACCTTC. It codes for CASSPGPTANYGYTF. V and J are TRBV18 and TRBJ1-2, with a weak D call TRBD1 (5 bases). CDR1 and CDR2 from the germline V gene are KGHSH and LQKENI. Trimming removed 3 bases at V and 0 bases at J, with 11 bases between. The CDR3 sequence is 15 residues long.

This clone was detected only a few times. The chain has TRBV2 and TRBJ1-1; 8 nucleotides agree with TRBD1. The CDR3 spans 13 residues. Trimming took 4 bases from V and 5 from J; bases not matched to a gene: 3. Germline CDR1 reads SNHLY; CDR2 reads FYNNEI. CDR3 sequence reads: CASSVRQGTEAFF. The CDR3 bases are TGTGCCAGCAGTGTACGACAGGGGACTGAAGCTTTCTTT. Based on the CDR3 plus reference TRBV2 and TRBJ1-1, the full variable domain is EPEVTQTPSHQVTQMGQEVILRCVPISNHLYFYWYRQILGQKVEFLVSFYNNEISEKSEIFDDQFSVERPDGSNFTLKIRSTKLEDSAMYFCASSVRQGTEAFFGQGTRLTVV.

The V call is TRBV24-1, the J call TRBJ2-5; no clear D gene. Germline V lookup: CDR1 KGHDR, CDR2 SFDVKD. This CDR3 has 13 amino acids. V lost 7 bases, J lost 4 bases, and 12 bases lay in between. This CDR3 reads CATSTPTVETQYF. The CDR3 DNA follows: TGTGCCACCAGCACTCCCACTGTAGAGACCCAGTACTTC.

The rearrangement uses TRBV5-1 and TRBJ2-5, with 7 bases lining up with TRBD1. The trim removed 1 base at V and 2 bases at J, leaving 2 bases unmatched. Germline CDR1 reads SGHRS; CDR2 reads YFSETQ. The length of the CDR3 is 14 residues. CDR3: CASSLQTGQETQYF. The CDR3 nucleotides read TGCGCCAGCAGCTTGCAGACAGGGCAAGAGACCCAGTACTTC.

This sequence joins TRBV6-6 and TRBJ2-5; 8 positions agree with TRBD2. Germline loops: CDR1 MNHNY, CDR2 SVGAGI (reference sequence). J lost 2 bases, V lost 2 bases, and 1 base had no gene match. This CDR3 comprises 14 residues. CDR3 sequence reads: CASSYGTSQETQYF. The DNA for the CDR3 is TGTGCCAGCAGTTACGGGACTAGTCAAGAGACCCAGTACTTC.

The V call is TRBV28, the J call TRBJ1-5, with D uncertain. The CDR3 loop spans 16 amino acids. V was pared by 5 bases and J by 0 bases, with 14 bases between. CDR1 and CDR2 (germline): MDHEN, SYDVKM. The CDR3 loop reads CASSRHADYSNQPQHF. Written as DNA, the CDR3 is TGTGCCAGCAGTCGACACGCAGATTATAGCAATCAGCCCCAGCATTTT.

The CDR3 spells CAWRPRGYYGYTF. Written as DNA, the CDR3 is TGTGCCTGGAGACCCAGGGGCTACTATGGCTACACCTTC. The gene calls are TRBV30 and TRBJ1-2; the D gene is possibly TRBD1 (6 bases). Germline CDR1 GTSNPN, CDR2 SVGIG (reference sequence). With 3 bases removed from V and 3 bases from J, the gap between germline ends came to 11 bases. The CDR3 totals 13 residues.

The genes are TRBV10-3 and TRBJ1-4; 7 positions match TRBD1. The CDR3 is 13 residues long. Trimming at V came to 9 bases and at J to 4 bases, leaving 5 bases not matched to a gene. Germline V gene lookup returns CDR1 ENHRY and CDR2 SYGVKD. The CDR3 sequence: CAMKGQLNEKLFF. Written as DNA, the CDR3 is TGTGCCATGAAGGGACAGCTTAATGAAAAACTGTTTTTT.

This chain joins TRBV28 and TRBJ1-5; tentative D call: TRBD1 (5 bases). Germline loops: CDR1 MDHEN, CDR2 SYDVKM. The length of the CDR3 is 14 residues. V was trimmed by 7 bases and J by 0 bases, leaving 10 bases between them. The CDR3 loop is CASTTGNSNQPQHF. DNA for the CDR3: TGTGCCAGCACCACAGGCAATAGCAATCAGCCCCAGCATTTT.